This T cell receptor (beta chain) stems from a study of T cells in Graves' hyperthyroidism and ophthalmopathy. Authors of the study amplified TCR beta CDR3 regions from RNA transcripts. The primer set for the first-round RT-PCR of the TCR CDR3 was HTBI. TCRdb re-called the multiplex PCR reads with MiXCR, one entry per CDR3 protein. The data contain a few hundred thousand distinct CDR3 sequences, about half of them seen just once; the ten biggest clones take up 7.5% to 8.5%. Trimming pared 1 base from V and 0 bases from J, leaving 7 bases between. CDR1 and CDR2 from the germline V gene are SNHLY and FYNNEI. The CDR3 is 15 amino acids. When ophthalmopathy did not progress within 18 months, Graves' hyperthyroidism was considered stable. Hyperthyroidism, newly diagnosed and lasting under 2 months, affected patients aged 18 to 65. Lactation, pregnancy, other autoimmune disease or uncontrolled infection led to exclusion of patients.

The sequence derives from a woman aged 18-35 years with Graves' hyperthyroidism. The sequencing sample was made of peripheral blood or thyroid tissue (not recorded which). This chain links TRBV2 with TRBJ1-5; weak D call: TRBD1 (6 bases). The CDR3 coding sequence is TGTGCCAGCAGTGAAGACAGGGATAGCAATCAGCCCCAGCATTTT. Translation: CASSEDRDSNQPQHF. Full variable domain (remainder filled in from reference TRBV2 and TRBJ1-5): EPEVTQTPSHQVTQMGQEVILRCVPISNHLYFYWYRQILGQKVEFLVSFYNNEISEKSEIFDDQFSVERPDGSNFTLKIRSTKLEDSAMYFCASSEDRDSNQPQHFGDGTRLSIL.